Below, 15 T cell receptor beta chains from the same sample are listed, as sequenced in a study of blood T cell repertoires in COVID-19. Method: immunoSEQ multiplex PCR; TCRdb's copy keeps in-frame clones and lacks some. The sample shows approximately 230,000 clones, around 90% of them seen only once. Sequenced material: PBMCs or T cells enriched from blood (not recorded which). Receptor source: a woman aged 18-35 years who had recovered from COVID-19.

V and J are TRBV28 and TRBJ2-1; TRBD2 might be the D (6 bases). The CDR3 runs 18 residues. Germline assignment: CDR1 MDHEN and CDR2 SYDVKM. The ends were cut back, 6 bases at V and 4 bases at J, with 25 bases in the middle. The CDR3 sequence is CASSQLQLEGRAYNEQFF. As DNA, the CDR3 is TGTGCCAGCAGCCAACTGCAGCTGGAGGGCAGGGCGTACAATGAGCAGTTCTTC.

The V call is TRBV27, the J call TRBJ1-2, with D tentatively TRBD1 (5 bases). The CDR3 is made up of 12 amino acids. Trimming pared 6 bases from V and 8 bases from J, leaving 13 bases between. Germline V gene data show CDR1 as MNHEY and CDR2 as SMNVEV (reference sequence). In DNA form, the CDR3 reads TGTGCCAGCAGCCCCGGGGGGAAAGGCTACACCTTC. It codes for CASSPGGKGYTF.

The gene calls are TRBV6-5 and TRBJ1-2; possibly TRBD1 for D (5 bases). The V end was cut by 2 bases, the J end by 1 base, with 8 bases between. The CDR3 totals 14 residues. Germline CDR1 is MNHEY and CDR2 is SVGAGI. The CDR3 nucleotides are TGTGCCAGCAGTTACGACAGTAGTAACTATGGCTACACCTTC. It is translated as CASSYDSSNYGYTF.

This clone is a singleton in its sample. The J gene is TRBJ1-2, the V gene TRBV11-3; D ambiguous. Trimming cost V 3 bases and J 5 bases, with 10 bases left between them. Looked up from germline, CDR1 is SGHNT and CDR2 is YENEEA. CDR3 length: 13 amino acids. As DNA, the CDR3 is TGTGCCAGCAGCTTGAGAGGGTCTTATGGCTACACCTTC. Translating gives CASSLRGSYGYTF.

This CDR3 is CASSQDTGRGLRGYTF. The CDR3 DNA is TGCGCCAGCAGCCAAGATACAGGCAGGGGGCTTCGTGGCTACACCTTC. V gene TRBV4-3 combines with J gene TRBJ1-2; 8 bases fit TRBD1. This CDR3 has 16 residues. CDR1 and CDR2 from the germline V gene are LGHNA and YSLEER. Losses at the gene ends were 0 bases for V and 7 bases for J; bases not matched to a gene: 10.

The J gene is TRBJ2-5, the V gene TRBV28; tentatively, D is TRBD1 (6 bases). Between the trimmed V and J ends, which lost 8 bases and 4 bases, there was a span of 11 bases. Per the germline V gene, CDR1 is MDHEN and CDR2 is SYDVKM. The CDR3 is made up of 12 amino acids. CDR3 sequence: CASQGQRETQYF. CDR3 nucleotide sequence: TGTGCCAGCCAGGGGCAGCGAGAGACCCAGTACTTC.

This chain uses TRBV10-3 with TRBJ1-2; TRBD1 is a possible D gene (6 bases). Germline V gene lookup returns CDR1 ENHRY and CDR2 SYGVKD. V was pared by 7 bases and J by 5 bases, with 17 bases between. This CDR3 is built from 14 residues. The DNA for the CDR3 is TGTGCCATCACCCCCGGGACAAGGGCTTATGGCTACACCTTC. Protein product: CAITPGTRAYGYTF.

The sample holds one count of this clone. The CDR3 sequence: CASSVATVTVPNEQFF. CDR3 DNA: TGTGCCAGCAGCGTAGCAACCGTTACAGTGCCCAATGAGCAGTTCTTC. The rearrangement joins TRBV9 to TRBJ2-1; D is undetermined. The V and J ends lost 0 bases and 6 bases respectively, with 16 bases between them. Germline V gene lookup returns CDR1 SGDLS and CDR2 YYNGEE. This CDR3 contains 16 residues.

This chain joins TRBV27 and TRBJ1-3; D uncertain. V lost 3 bases and J lost 3, with 6 bases in between. The length of the CDR3 is 13 residues. Germline V gene data show CDR1 as MNHEY and CDR2 as SMNVEV (reference sequence). The DNA for the CDR3 is TGTGCCAGCAGTTTGACTCGTGGAAACACCATATATTTT. Protein: CASSLTRGNTIYF.

The chain links TRBV7-8 to TRBJ2-7; 10 nucleotides agree with TRBD1. CDR3 length: 16 residues. The ends lost 3 bases at V and 8 bases at J; junction bases unmatched: 13. The germline gives CDR1 SGHVS, CDR2 FQNEAQ. CDR3 sequence (DNA): TGTGCCAGCAGCTTTACCGGGACAGGGGTTGCGGAAAAGCAGTACTTC. Amino acids: CASSFTGTGVAEKQYF.

This chain links TRBV5-1 with TRBJ1-2; 8 bases are shared with TRBD1. Germline V CDR1 and CDR2: SGHRS, YFSETQ. This CDR3 comprises 13 residues. After removal of 7 bases from V and 8 bases from J, the junction contained 10 bases not matched to a gene. Here the CDR3 reads CASALRTGFGYTF. DNA of the CDR3: TGCGCCAGCGCTCTCAGGACAGGGTTCGGCTACACCTTC.

About this clone: In the same sample, other DNA sequences code for this CDR3. The V call is TRBV5-6, the J call TRBJ1-2; D is unresolved. The V and J ends lost 1 base and 4 bases respectively, with 5 bases between them. Germline CDR1 and CDR2: SGHDT and YYEEEE. This CDR3 has 12 residues. CDR3 protein: CASSLRGYGYTF. The CDR3 bases are TGTGCCAGCAGCTTGAGAGGCTATGGCTACACCTTC.

The J gene is TRBJ2-1, the V gene TRBV20-1, with D perhaps TRBD1 (5 bases). Germline CDR1 and CDR2: DFQATT and SNEGSKA (reference sequence). The CDR3 contains 11 residues. The V gene lost 7 bases and the J gene lost 10 bases, with 14 bases spanning the gap. The CDR3 coding sequence is TGCAGTGTCAGGTCCGGACACGAGCAGTTCTTC. Translation gives CSVRSGHEQFF.

Notes on this clone: Here the CDR3 omits its conserved ending phenylalanine or tryptophan, so a read error is the likely source. It is unclear where the CDR3 begins or ends on the DNA, so no DNA is shown, and the CDR3 is as TCRdb lists it. V is TRBV20-1 and J is TRBJ1-2; no DNA check was done on the table's D call, TRBD1. Looked up from germline, CDR1 is DFQATT and CDR2 is SNEGSKA (reference sequence). With termini counted, the CDR3 has 8 amino acids. The CDR3 region is CSADQGSL.

The V and J genes are TRBV10-3 and TRBJ1-4, with 7 bases identical to TRBD1. In germline, CDR1 is ENHRY, CDR2 SYGVKD. With 6 bases clipped from V and 8 bases from J, the junction kept 12 bases outside the gene matches. The CDR3 extends over 15 amino acids. The CDR3 spells CAISEDDRAGEKLFF. The CDR3 coding sequence is TGTGCCATCAGCGAGGATGACAGGGCGGGAGAAAAACTGTTTTTT.